This T cell receptor beta chain was obtained from a study of CD8+ T cells in alopecia areata. Notes on the study in general: Researchers reported that TCR sharing among patients proved less clear than in mice, possibly HLA-linked.

Points on this clone: No antigen is known for it.

The treatment is: oral pan-JAK inhibitor, 5-10 mg twice daily. RNA extraction and reverse transcription yielded cDNA as sequencing template. Libraries were prepared by immunoSEQ multiplex PCR; TCRdb keeps only in-frame clonotypes and omits some of them. The profile shows approximately 180,000 clones, 53% of them singletons. V lost 2 bases, J lost 4 bases, and 11 bases lay in between. Germline values: CDR1 GTSNPN, CDR2 SVGIG (reference sequence). This CDR3 contains 13 residues. The sequenced sample was CD8+ T cells sorted from blood, obtained at week 24, from a patient treated with tofacitinib. The genes are TRBV30 and TRBJ1-1; D might be TRBD1 (6 bases). The TCR was taken from a human donor with alopecia areata. CDR3 nucleotide sequence: TGTGCCTGGAGTACAGGGAGGACCACTGAAGCTTTCTTT. Protein: CAWSTGRTTEAFF.